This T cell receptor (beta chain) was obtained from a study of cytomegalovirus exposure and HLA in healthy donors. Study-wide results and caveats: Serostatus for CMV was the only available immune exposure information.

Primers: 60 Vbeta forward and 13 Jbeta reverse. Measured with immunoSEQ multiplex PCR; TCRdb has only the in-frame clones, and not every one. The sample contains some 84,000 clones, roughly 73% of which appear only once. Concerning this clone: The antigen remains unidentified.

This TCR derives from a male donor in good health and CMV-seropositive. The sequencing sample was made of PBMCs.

The CDR3 sequence: CASSSARTGELFF. The CDR3 DNA reads TGTGCCAGCAGCTCCGCTAGGACCGGGGAGCTGTTTTTT. This sequence joins TRBV11-2 and TRBJ2-2; D ambiguous. V lost 4 bases and J lost 5, with 8 bases in between. Germline-derived CDR1 and CDR2 are SGHAT and FQNNGV. The CDR3 contains 13 residues.